This section outlines one TCR beta chain sequence together with its context. This record belongs to a study of long-term antiretroviral therapy in people with HIV. Every participant with HIV received treatment in the United States. Between the trimmed V and J ends, which lost 1 base and 4 bases, there was a span of 10 bases. Germline-derived CDR1 and CDR2 are LGHNA and YSLEER. This CDR3 is 15 amino acids long. The immunoSEQ assay was v3.0, run at survey level. Sequencing was performed with immunoSEQ multiplex PCR; in TCRdb, only in-frame clones are kept and a portion is missing. In the table there are tens of thousands of clones, 88% of which are singletons.

The clonotype was recovered from a man aged 55 to 70 with HIV. V usage is TRBV4-3 and J usage is TRBJ2-2; D is perhaps TRBD1 (6 bases). This material consisted of unsorted PBMCs, taken 2.3 years after starting antiretroviral therapy. The CDR3 loop reads CASSQGWGRTGELFF. Here the CDR3 DNA reads TGCGCCAGCAGCCAAGGTTGGGGGCGCACCGGGGAGCTGTTTTTT.